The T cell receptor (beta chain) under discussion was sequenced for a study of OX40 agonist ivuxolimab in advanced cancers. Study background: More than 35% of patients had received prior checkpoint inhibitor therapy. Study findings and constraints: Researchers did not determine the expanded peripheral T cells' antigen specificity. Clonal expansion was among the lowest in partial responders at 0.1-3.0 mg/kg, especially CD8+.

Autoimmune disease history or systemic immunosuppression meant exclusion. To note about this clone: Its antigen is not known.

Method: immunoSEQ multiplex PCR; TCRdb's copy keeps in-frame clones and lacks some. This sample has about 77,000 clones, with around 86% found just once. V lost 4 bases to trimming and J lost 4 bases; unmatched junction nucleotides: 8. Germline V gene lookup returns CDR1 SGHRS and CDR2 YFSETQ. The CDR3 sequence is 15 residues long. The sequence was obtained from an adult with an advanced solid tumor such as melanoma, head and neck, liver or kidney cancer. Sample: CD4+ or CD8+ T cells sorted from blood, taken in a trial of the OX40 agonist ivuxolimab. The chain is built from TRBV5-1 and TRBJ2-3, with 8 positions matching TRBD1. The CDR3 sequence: CASSLNRGSSDTQYF. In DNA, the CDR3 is TGCGCCAGCAGCCTCAACAGGGGGAGCTCAGATACGCAGTATTTT.